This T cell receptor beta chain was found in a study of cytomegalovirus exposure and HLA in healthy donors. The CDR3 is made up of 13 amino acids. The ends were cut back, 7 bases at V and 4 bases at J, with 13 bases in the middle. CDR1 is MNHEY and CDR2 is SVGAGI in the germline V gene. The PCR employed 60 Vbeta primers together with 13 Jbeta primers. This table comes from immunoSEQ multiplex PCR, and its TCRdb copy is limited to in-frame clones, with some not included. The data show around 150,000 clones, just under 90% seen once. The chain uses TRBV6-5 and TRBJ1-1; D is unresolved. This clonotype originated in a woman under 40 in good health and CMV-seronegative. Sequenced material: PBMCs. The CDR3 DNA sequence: TGTGCCAGCACCCCTCTAGCAGGCACTGAAGCTTTCTTT. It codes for CASTPLAGTEAFF.